Below are 20 T cell receptor beta chains sequenced from a single sample in a study of blood T cell repertoires in COVID-19 (dated by TCRdb to 2020 to 2021). Library preparation employed the immunoSEQ multiplex PCR assay. TCRdb carries this immuneACCESS record with in-frame sequences only. Its versions omit some clonotypes, under half of them owing to an unresolved V gene in the studies checked, with the rest unexplained. In all, the sample holds approximately 280,000 clones, and about nine tenths of those were seen once. The ten top clones hold more than 1.5% of the sample. The sample taken for sequencing was PBMCs or T cells enriched from blood (not recorded which). Receptor source: a woman aged 55-70 years who had recovered from COVID-19.

This clone turned up a few times. The chain has TRBV29-1 and TRBJ1-2; D is unresolved. Trimming pared 4 bases from V and 2 bases from J, leaving 14 bases between. In germline, CDR1 is SQVTM, CDR2 ANQGSEA. The CDR3 contains 14 residues. For the CDR3, the DNA is TGCAGCGTTGGAGGCGGGGAAAAGAACTATGGCTACACCTTC. Encoded protein: CSVGGGEKNYGYTF.

CDR3 bases: TGTGCCAGCAGCCAATCGGACAGACAAGAGACCCAGTACTTC. Its translation: CASSQSDRQETQYF. This chain links TRBV3-1 (or the pseudogene TRBV3-2) with TRBJ2-5; the D gene is possibly TRBD1 (6 bases). CDR1 and CDR2 from the germline V gene are LGHDT and YNNKEL (reference sequence). Trimming took 2 bases from V and 2 from J, leaving 9 bases between them. The CDR3 covers 14 residues.

There are a few counts of this clone. The chain uses TRBV7-2 and TRBJ2-2; D ambiguous. Germline V CDR1 and CDR2: SGHTA, FQGNSA. Trimming cost V 3 bases and J 4 bases, with 6 bases left between them. The CDR3 totals 13 residues. As DNA, the CDR3 is TGTGCCAGCAGCTTTCAGATCACCGGGGAGCTGTTTTTT. Its translation is CASSFQITGELFF.

This chain joins TRBV19 and TRBJ2-7, with D perhaps TRBD2 (6 bases). Germline V gene lookup returns CDR1 LNHDA and CDR2 SQIVND (reference sequence). The CDR3 totals 14 residues. V dropped 4 bases and J dropped 2 bases, with 12 bases sitting between them. The CDR3 DNA reads as TGTGCCAGTAGTAGTACTAGCAACACCTACGAGCAGTACTTC. Translating gives CASSSTSNTYEQYF.

This rearrangement joins TRBV10-3 to TRBJ2-1, with TRBD1 identical over 8 bases. The CDR3 runs 14 residues. Germline CDR1 is ENHRY and CDR2 is SYGVKD. Germline trimming cut 6 bases from V and 4 bases from J; bases unmatched to any gene: 5. The DNA for the CDR3 is TGTGCCATCAGAACCGGGACAGGTTACAATGAGCAGTTCTTC. Amino acid sequence: CAIRTGTGYNEQFF.

V is TRBV6-4 and J is TRBJ2-2, with 7 positions matching TRBD2. With 2 bases clipped from V and 5 bases from J, the junction kept 11 bases outside the gene matches. From germline, CDR1 is MRHNA and CDR2 SNTAGT. The CDR3 spans 17 residues. The CDR3 protein is CASSDGGGRISTGELFF. The DNA of the CDR3 is TGTGCCAGCAGTGACGGTGGCGGGAGAATATCGACCGGGGAGCTGTTTTTT.

V usage is TRBV5-1 and J usage is TRBJ2-3; TRBD1 aligns across 10 bases. This CDR3 is 15 amino acids long. Trimming at V came to 0 bases and at J to 4 bases, leaving 2 bases not matched to a gene. The germline V gene encodes CDR1 SGHRS and CDR2 YFSETQ. CDR3 sequence (DNA): TGCGCCAGCAGCTTGGGACAGGGGGCGGCAGATACGCAGTATTTT. Its translation is CASSLGQGAADTQYF.

V and J are TRBV7-9 and TRBJ1-1, with 10 bases lining up with TRBD1. CDR1 and CDR2 from the germline V gene are SEHNR and FQNEAQ (reference sequence). CDR3 length: 14 residues. The V and J ends lost 5 bases and 6 bases, in that order; junction bases with no gene match: 6. The CDR3: CASSPWGQGSEAFF. The CDR3 nucleotides read TGTGCCAGCAGCCCCTGGGGACAGGGGTCTGAAGCTTTCTTT.

The chain has TRBV5-1 and TRBJ2-7, with TRBD1 matching over 9 bases. CDR1 is SGHRS and CDR2 is YFSETQ in the germline V gene. CDR3 size: 13 residues. V shed 4 bases and J 5 bases; nucleotides not matched to a gene: 4. Here the CDR3 DNA reads TGCGCCAGCAGCGGACAGGGGAGCCACGAGCAGTACTTC. Amino acids: CASSGQGSHEQYF.

V is TRBV29-1 and J is TRBJ2-1; 9 positions agree with TRBD2. This CDR3 comprises 14 residues. The germline V gene encodes CDR1 SQVTM and CDR2 ANQGSEA. Trimming cost V 2 bases and J 5 bases; bases outside gene matches: 4. The CDR3 protein is CSVELSGRHNEQFF. Written as DNA, the CDR3 is TGCAGCGTTGAACTGAGCGGGAGGCACAATGAGCAGTTCTTC.

The V call is TRBV7-2, the J call TRBJ2-7, with 7 bases fitting TRBD1. The V gene's germline CDR1 is SGHTA and CDR2 FQGNSA. V shed 1 base and J 2 bases; nucleotides not matched to a gene: 2. This CDR3 is built from 14 residues. CDR3 region: CASSLGQGTYEQYF. CDR3 sequence (DNA): TGTGCCAGCAGCTTAGGACAGGGAACCTACGAGCAGTACTTC.

This clone has only a few counts. The genes are TRBV18 and TRBJ1-1; 7 bases line up with TRBD1. The CDR3 is made up of 13 amino acids. Germline V lookup: CDR1 KGHSH, CDR2 LQKENI. V dropped 5 bases and J dropped 4; count of bases not matched to a gene: 4. The CDR3, as DNA: TGTGCCAGCTCAGACAGGGTTTCCACTGAAGCTTTCTTT. It encodes CASSDRVSTEAFF.

In this sample, this clone turned up a few times. V usage is TRBV27 and J usage is TRBJ2-7; the match to TRBD2 covers 7 bases. This CDR3 is 13 amino acids long. Germline assignment: CDR1 MNHEY and CDR2 SMNVEV (reference sequence). Losses at the gene ends were 10 bases for V and 3 bases for J; bases not matched to a gene: 9. Here the CDR3 reads CATRLAEHYEQYF. The DNA for the CDR3 is TGTGCCACCCGACTAGCAGAACACTACGAGCAGTACTTC.

The J gene is TRBJ1-6, the V gene TRBV15; no clear D. The CDR3 is 13 amino acids. CDR1 LNHNV and CDR2 YYDKDF come from the germline V gene (reference sequence). The V end lost 10 bases, the J end lost 4 bases, and 11 bases lay between the germline ends. For the CDR3, the DNA is TGTGCCAGCGGCCGGGAGTATAATTCACCCCTCCACTTT. Translated: CASGREYNSPLHF.

The chain combines TRBV6-5 with TRBJ2-7; 8 positions agree with TRBD2. The germline CDR1 and CDR2 sequences are MNHEY and SVGAGI. The CDR3 runs 13 residues. Trimming cost V 6 bases and J 6 bases; bases outside gene matches: 7. CDR3 protein: CASRPGLAREQYF. In DNA, the CDR3 is TGTGCCAGCAGACCAGGACTAGCCCGCGAGCAGTACTTC.

The chain has TRBV6-6 and TRBJ2-3, with 9 bases lining up with TRBD2. J was trimmed by 0 bases and V by 6 bases; bases with no gene match: 16. CDR1 and CDR2 from the germline V gene are MNHNY and SVGAGI (reference sequence). The CDR3 length is 19 residues. CDR3 DNA: TGTGCCAGCAGCTCCAAACGGGCGGGGACTAGCCTCAGCACAGATACGCAGTATTTT. Residues: CASSSKRAGTSLSTDTQYF.

V usage is TRBV28 and J usage is TRBJ1-1; possibly TRBD1 for D (6 bases). This CDR3 is built from 14 residues. Germline V gene sequence: CDR1 MDHEN, CDR2 SYDVKM. Trimming took off 7 bases at V and 6 bases at J, with 18 bases between the two ends. DNA for the CDR3: TGTGCCAGCATCCCCTTTCGGGGGGCGGCTGAAGCTTTCTTT. Translated, it gives CASIPFRGAAEAFF.

The chain carries TRBV7-3 and TRBJ2-1; 11 nucleotides match TRBD2. The CDR3 spans 16 residues. Germline lookup yields CDR1 SGHTA and CDR2 FQGTGA. V shed 5 bases and J 8 bases; nucleotides not matched to a gene: 11. The DNA for the CDR3 is TGTGCCAGCAGCCGGTCTGCCGGGACTAGCGGTCATGAGCAGTTCTTC. It is translated as CASSRSAGTSGHEQFF.

The chain carries TRBV18 and TRBJ1-3; no firm D call. The CDR3 spans 17 residues. CDR1 KGHSH and CDR2 LQKENI come from the germline V gene. V was pared by 2 bases and J by 0 bases, with 14 bases between. The CDR3 region is CASSPGSGFHSGNTIYF. For the CDR3, the DNA is TGTGCCAGCTCACCAGGCTCGGGGTTCCACTCTGGAAACACCATATATTTT.

The chain carries TRBV28 and TRBJ2-3; 8 nucleotides agree with TRBD1. The CDR3 spans 15 residues. V lost 5 bases to trimming and J lost 0 bases; unmatched junction nucleotides: 4. Germline-derived CDR1 and CDR2 are MDHEN and SYDVKM. This CDR3 reads CASSTHRGSTDTQYF. The CDR3, as DNA: TGTGCCAGCAGTACCCACAGGGGGAGCACAGATACGCAGTATTTT.